These 18 T cell receptor beta chains came from one sample sequenced in a study of blood T cell repertoires in COVID-19. Repertoires were generated with immunoSEQ multiplex PCR, while TCRdb's copy carries only in-frame clones and drops some. The repertoire holds about 170,000 clones, with under 90% as singletons. The sequenced sample consisted of peripheral blood. These receptors came from a woman in her 70s with COVID-19, enrolled during active disease.

This chain links TRBV5-6 with TRBJ2-7; 8 bases align to TRBD2. The CDR3 covers 14 residues. CDR1 SGHDT and CDR2 YYEEEE come from the germline V gene. The V gene end was trimmed by 6 bases and the J gene end by 6 bases; junction bases not matched to a gene: 11. The CDR3 spells CASIPSGSAAEQYF. The CDR3 DNA reads TGTGCCAGCATCCCCAGCGGGAGCGCCGCCGAGCAGTACTTC.

In its sample, this clone was seen once. The CDR3 spells CASSEDSHQPQHF. CDR3 DNA: TGTGCCAGCAGTGAGGACAGCCATCAGCCCCAGCATTTT. The chain uses TRBV6-4 and TRBJ1-5; a possible D gene is TRBD1 (6 bases). The CDR3 sequence is 13 residues long. Germline CDR1 MRHNA, CDR2 SNTAGT. The V and J ends lost 3 bases and 5 bases respectively, with 8 bases between them.

The chain recombines TRBV2 with TRBJ1-1; 7 nucleotides match TRBD1. CDR1 and CDR2 (germline): SNHLY, FYNNEI. V lost 7 bases to trimming and J lost 4 bases; unmatched junction nucleotides: 0. The CDR3 length is 11 residues. Written as DNA, the CDR3 is TGTGCCAGCACAGGGGGCACTGAAGCTTTCTTT. Translated: CASTGGTEAFF.

The rearrangement joins TRBV6-5 to TRBJ1-1; D unclear. Trimming removed 7 bases at V and 0 bases at J, with 3 bases between. The CDR3 loop spans 11 amino acids. Germline CDR1 and CDR2: MNHEY and SVGAGI. Here the CDR3 reads CASIMNTEAFF. Written as DNA, the CDR3 is TGTGCCAGCATAATGAACACTGAAGCTTTCTTT.

The V and J genes are TRBV10-1 and TRBJ1-1, with TRBD1 matching over 7 bases. After removal of 2 bases from V and 3 bases from J, the junction contained 9 bases not matched to a gene. CDR1 is WNHNN, CDR2 SYGVQD, per germline (reference sequence). This CDR3 contains 16 residues. The CDR3 DNA reads TGCGCCAGCAGTGAGCCTGACAGGGAGGTAGACACTGAAGCTTTCTTT. Translating it yields CASSEPDREVDTEAFF.

This chain connects TRBV9 to TRBJ1-4; D gene unclear. The V gene lost 5 bases and the J gene lost 3 bases, with 14 bases spanning the gap. The CDR3 contains 15 residues. Germline V gives CDR1 SGDLS, CDR2 YYNGEE. DNA of the CDR3: TGTGCCAGCAGTCCAGGACTGCAGCCTAATGAAAAACTGTTTTTT. Protein product: CASSPGLQPNEKLFF. Drawing the rest from reference TRBV9 and TRBJ1-4, the complete variable domain is DSGVTQTPKHLITATGQRVTLRCSPRSGDLSVYWYQQSLDQGLQFLIQYYNGEERAKGNILERFSAQQFPDLHSELNLSSLELGDSALYFCASSPGLQPNEKLFFGSGTQLSVL.

The CDR3 nucleotides are TGCGCCAGCAGCCGGGGAGGTTCAGATACGCAGTATTTT. Its translation: CASSRGGSDTQYF. The J gene is TRBJ2-3, the V gene TRBV5-1; D is possibly TRBD2 (6 bases). V was shortened by 4 bases and J by 4 bases, with 10 bases between the two germline ends. CDR3 size: 13 residues. Germline V lookup: CDR1 SGHRS, CDR2 YFSETQ.

This chain joins TRBV9 and TRBJ1-1; weak D call: TRBD1 (6 bases). The ends were cut back, 4 bases at V and 1 base at J, with 11 bases in the middle. Germline V gene data show CDR1 as SGDLS and CDR2 as YYNGEE. CDR3 size: 14 residues. The CDR3: CASSPQTGNTEAFF. DNA of the CDR3: TGTGCCAGCAGCCCCCAGACAGGGAACACTGAAGCTTTCTTT. The full variable domain, in which reference TRBV9 and TRBJ1-1 provide the parts outside the CDR3, is DSGVTQTPKHLITATGQRVTLRCSPRSGDLSVYWYQQSLDQGLQFLIQYYNGEERAKGNILERFSAQQFPDLHSELNLSSLELGDSALYFCASSPQTGNTEAFFGQGTRLTVV.

The sample holds one count of this clone. The gene calls are TRBV19 and TRBJ2-1; TRBD1 matches at 9 bases. In germline, CDR1 is LNHDA, CDR2 SQIVND (reference sequence). The J segment lost 4 bases and the V segment lost 6 bases, leaving 7 bases of the junction unmatched. The CDR3 is made up of 15 amino acids. The CDR3 region is CASRTRTGEYNEQFF. DNA of the CDR3: TGTGCCAGTAGAACCCGGACAGGGGAATACAATGAGCAGTTCTTC.

This clone was detected only a few times. The chain has TRBV30 and TRBJ1-1; D ambiguous. The germline V and J ends were trimmed by 0 bases and 9 bases, with 11 bases remaining between them. The CDR3 consists of 12 residues. From germline, CDR1 is GTSNPN and CDR2 SVGIG (reference sequence). CDR3 sequence: CAWSVYGAQAFF. The CDR3 DNA reads as TGTGCCTGGAGTGTATATGGAGCCCAAGCTTTCTTT.

The genes are TRBV5-1 and TRBJ2-3; D is uncertain. From germline, CDR1 is SGHRS and CDR2 YFSETQ. The CDR3 consists of 13 residues. Between the trimmed V and J ends, which lost 3 bases and 3 bases, there was a span of 8 bases. The CDR3 is CASSSRATDTQYF. Here the CDR3 DNA reads TGCGCCAGCAGCTCCCGCGCGACAGATACGCAGTATTTT.

The chain carries TRBV19 and TRBJ1-5, with D unresolved. V lost 3 bases and J lost 2, with 5 bases in between. Germline CDR1 reads LNHDA; CDR2 reads SQIVND (reference sequence). The CDR3 is 13 amino acids. The CDR3 loop is CASSMGGNQPQHF. CDR3 nucleotides: TGTGCCAGTAGTATGGGAGGCAATCAGCCCCAGCATTTT.

The V gene is TRBV10-1, the J gene TRBJ1-1; 7 bases fit TRBD1. V dropped 4 bases and J dropped 5; count of bases not matched to a gene: 7. Germline CDR1 is WNHNN and CDR2 is SYGVQD (reference sequence). The CDR3 runs to 14 residues. The CDR3 DNA is TGCGCCAGCAGTGCGGGGACAGAGCGTACTGAAGCTTTCTTT. Amino acids: CASSAGTERTEAFF.

The chain uses TRBV9 and TRBJ2-2, with 8 bases aligning to TRBD1. The germline gives CDR1 SGDLS, CDR2 YYNGEE. There are 17 residues in the CDR3. V shed 3 bases and J 4 bases; nucleotides not matched to a gene: 11. CDR3 protein: CASSAKTPGGGTGELFF. In DNA, the CDR3 is TGTGCCAGCAGCGCCAAAACCCCAGGGGGCGGCACCGGGGAGCTGTTTTTT.

The chain is built from TRBV5-5 and TRBJ1-2, with 9 bases that match TRBD1. Germline values: CDR1 SGHKS, CDR2 YYEKEE (reference sequence). The ends lost 4 bases at V and 0 bases at J; junction bases unmatched: 13. The CDR3 totals 18 residues. The CDR3 DNA reads TGTGCCAGCAGCCGGAGCATTCCGGGACAGGGTTCTAACTATGGCTACACCTTC. Its translation is CASSRSIPGQGSNYGYTF.

This chain links TRBV5-6 with TRBJ2-3, with D hard to call. V was trimmed by 2 bases and J by 0 bases, leaving 10 bases between them. This CDR3 spans 15 amino acids. Germline loops: CDR1 SGHDT, CDR2 YYEEEE. The CDR3 here is CASSFQYRSTDTQYF. CDR3 coding DNA: TGTGCCAGCAGCTTTCAGTACAGAAGCACAGATACGCAGTATTTT.

This clone was seen just once. At one boundary the junction diverges from the germline segment, which might be a read error. This rearrangement joins TRBV28 to TRBJ1-1; D not certain. In germline, CDR1 is MDHEN, CDR2 SYDVKM. The CDR3 length is 12 residues. CDR3 protein: CASSVPRGAEVF. CDR3 bases: TGTGCCAGCAGTGTCCCACGGGGAGCGGAGGTCTTT.

The V call is TRBV6-6, the J call TRBJ2-2; tentative D call: TRBD2 (5 bases). Germline CDR1 reads MNHNY; CDR2 reads SVGAGI (reference sequence). This CDR3 region has 16 residues. The V and J ends lost 6 bases and 1 base respectively, with 15 bases between them. The CDR3 nucleotides are TGTGCCAGCAGCAAATTAGGACTGAGGAACACCGGGGAGCTGTTTTTT. Its translation is CASSKLGLRNTGELFF.